This T cell receptor (beta chain) was profiled in a study of T cell changes during pregnancy in multiple sclerosis. Germline V gene lookup returns CDR1 MGHRA and CDR2 YSYEKL. Trimming stripped 0 bases from V and 10 bases from J, with 10 bases between. This CDR3 is built from 13 residues. Only in-frame clones appear in the TCRdb table, and some are missing; sequencing was by immunoSEQ multiplex PCR. Of 45,000 to 60,000 clones detected, more than 80% appear once; the ten largest clones hold 7% to 10%. The sample was CD8+ T cells from peripheral blood mononuclear cells, taken in the second trimester of pregnancy. This chain links TRBV4-1 with TRBJ2-1; D might be TRBD2 (5 bases). The sequence derives from a female donor with multiple sclerosis, enrolled in a pregnancy study. This CDR3 is CASSQEGVAEQFF. Here the CDR3 DNA reads TGCGCCAGCAGCCAAGAGGGAGTGGCCGAGCAGTTCTTC.